A selection of T cell receptor beta chains follows, all from one sample in a study of beta chain features in type 1 diabetes. TCRdb's copy holds only in-frame clones and misses some; the assay was immunoSEQ multiplex PCR. There are about 930,000 clones in the sample; 15% to 20% occur only once, and about 0.02% lies in the top ten. The sequenced sample consisted of naive CD4+ T cells from blood. These receptors were obtained from a woman younger than 35 in good health. Each CDR3 is given with its conserved first and last residue. The D gene is left open where the match is weak. A row's size may be missing; if present it is once, few, many or a size class.

v_gene,abundance,j_gene,len,d_gene,CDR3aa,CDR3nt
TRBV5-6,few,TRBJ2-5,16,NA,CASSSGPDRRRGVQYF,TGTGCCAGCAGCTCCGGGCCTGACAGGAGACGGGGGGTCCAGTACTTC
TRBV18,NA,TRBJ2-7,14,TRBD1,CASSSGQGTYEQYF,TGTGCCAGCTCATCGGGACAGGGGACCTACGAGCAGTACTTC
TRBV7-9,few,TRBJ2-2,14,NA,CASSLPYSAGELFF,TGTGCCAGCAGCTTACCCTACTCCGCCGGGGAGCTGTTTTTT
TRBV29-1,NA,TRBJ2-1,13,TRBD2,CSARTSVFDEQFF,TGCAGCGCGCGGACTAGCGTCTTCGATGAGCAGTTCTTC
TRBV27,once,TRBJ2-7,15,NA,CASSPRELGAYEQYF,TGTGCCAGCAGCCCAAGGGAGTTGGGGGCCTACGAGCAGTACTTC
TRBV6-5,few,TRBJ2-7,15,NA,CASSFRDRMAYEQYF,TGTGCCAGCAGTTTCCGAGACAGGATGGCCTACGAGCAGTACTTC
TRBV6-1,few,TRBJ2-5,15,NA,CASSLSAPGPKAQYF,TGTGCCAGCAGCCTGTCCGCACCCGGCCCCAAGGCCCAGTACTTC
TRBV5-4,few,TRBJ1-2,20,TRBD1,CASSRHPPGQGTRYDYGYTF,TGTGCCAGCAGCCGACACCCTCCGGGACAGGGGACGCGTTACGACTATGGCTACACCTTC
TRBV13,NA,TRBJ2-2,18,TRBD2,CASSLGRAAGGNTGELFF,TGTGCCAGCAGCTTAGGCCGGGCAGCGGGAGGGAACACCGGGGAGCTGTTTTTT
TRBV19,NA,TRBJ2-5,15,TRBD1,CASSSMGTGAETQYF,TGTGCCAGTAGTTCTATGGGGACAGGGGCAGAGACCCAGTACTTC
TRBV7-9,once,TRBJ1-1,14,NA,CASSLAPSNTEAFF,TGTGCCAGCAGCTTAGCTCCTTCGAACACTGAAGCTTTCTTT
TRBV18,NA,TRBJ2-3,15,TRBD1,CASSPRTGSTDTQYF,TGTGCCAGCTCACCACGGACAGGGAGCACAGATACGCAGTATTTT
TRBV5-4,NA,TRBJ2-3,16,NA,CASSFNRPGDTDTQYF,TGTGCCAGCAGCTTTAACCGACCAGGGGACACAGATACGCAGTATTTT
TRBV9,NA,TRBJ2-6,15,TRBD1,CASSGQGAGANVLTF,TGTGCCAGCAGTGGACAGGGGGCCGGGGCCAACGTCCTGACTTTC
TRBV7-2,NA,TRBJ1-1,18,TRBD1,CASSHNTFTGGGGTEAFF,TGTGCCAGCAGCCATAATACGTTTACAGGGGGCGGTGGGACTGAAGCTTTCTTT
TRBV18,NA,TRBJ2-7,15,NA,CASSSGTGEVYEQYF,TGTGCCAGCTCATCCGGGACCGGCGAAGTCTACGAGCAGTACTTC
TRBV19,few,TRBJ2-2,17,TRBD2,CASSSVVGRGFTGELFF,TGTGCCAGTAGTAGCGTTGTCGGGAGGGGCTTCACCGGGGAGCTGTTTTTT
TRBV2,NA,TRBJ1-6,14,NA,CASSESGWNSPLHF,TGTGCCAGCAGTGAATCGGGGTGGAATTCACCCCTCCACTTT
TRBV15,few,TRBJ1-1,17,NA,CATSREFSMGTNTEAFF,TGTGCCACCAGCAGAGAATTCAGTATGGGAACGAACACTGAAGCTTTCTTT
TRBV7-9,NA,TRBJ2-3,16,NA,CASSTHAINWGDTQYF,TGTGCCAGCAGCACCCATGCCATCAATTGGGGAGATACGCAGTATTTT
TRBV7-9,few,TRBJ2-7,15,NA,CASSARGAVVYEQYF,TGTGCCAGCAGCGCCCGAGGAGCGGTAGTATACGAGCAGTACTTC
TRBV6-6,NA,TRBJ2-3,15,NA,CASSGARVITDTQYF,TGTGCCAGCAGCGGGGCCCGGGTGATCACAGATACGCAGTATTTT
TRBV5-1,few,TRBJ2-6,14,NA,CASSLDPGANVLTF,TGCGCCAGCAGCTTGGATCCTGGGGCCAACGTCCTGACTTTC
TRBV7-9,NA,TRBJ1-1,14,TRBD1,CASSPRQGYTEAFF,TGTGCCAGCAGCCCCAGACAGGGGTACACTGAAGCTTTCTTT
TRBV5-1,few,TRBJ2-5,14,NA,CASSLNREKETQYF,TGCGCCAGCAGCTTGAACAGGGAGAAAGAGACCCAGTACTTC
TRBV18,few,TRBJ2-1,12,NA,CASSLDQQEQFF,TGTGCCAGCTCACTCGACCAGCAAGAGCAGTTCTTC
TRBV5-1,few,TRBJ2-7,14,NA,CASSLVVSSYEQYF,TGCGCCAGCAGCTTGGTGGTTAGTTCCTACGAGCAGTACTTC
TRBV5-1,NA,TRBJ2-7,14,NA,CASSFETPTYEQYF,TGCGCCAGCAGCTTTGAGACACCTACCTACGAGCAGTACTTC
TRBV28,NA,TRBJ1-5,14,TRBD1,CASIWTGGNQPQHF,TGTGCCAGTATTTGGACAGGAGGAAATCAGCCCCAGCATTTT
TRBV7-2,few,TRBJ2-5,13,NA,CASRRQGGETQYF,TGTGCCAGCAGAAGACAGGGAGGGGAGACCCAGTACTTC
TRBV2,NA,TRBJ2-3,14,NA,CASSESRSTDTQYF,TGTGCCAGCAGTGAGAGCAGAAGCACAGATACGCAGTATTTT
TRBV28,NA,TRBJ1-4,15,NA,CASSSPSLGNEKLFF,TGTGCCAGCAGTTCCCCCTCTTTGGGTAATGAAAAACTGTTTTTT
TRBV4-2,few,TRBJ1-1,13,NA,CASSQGLVGAAFF,TGTGCCAGCAGCCAAGGGTTAGTGGGGGCCGCTTTCTTT